This T cell receptor (beta chain) was captured by sequencing in a study of cytomegalovirus exposure and HLA in healthy donors. The study, taken as a whole, reports: The authors enumerated over 150 TCR beta chains as linked to cytomegalovirus.

In the case of this clone: Its antigen remains unknown. Other DNA sequences within the sample encode an identical CDR3.

Trimming removed 0 bases from V and 2 bases from J, with 9 bases in between. This CDR3 is 14 amino acids long. Germline CDR1 reads SGDLS; CDR2 reads YYNGEE. Vbeta (60) and Jbeta (13) primers were used in the PCR. Here immunoSEQ multiplex PCR was the method, and the copy in TCRdb shows in-frame clones only, minus some. In the table there are under 200,000 clones, about 80% of which are singletons. Donors likely had unrecorded immune exposures despite being nominally healthy when sampled. V is TRBV9 and J is TRBJ2-7, with TRBD1 as a possible D gene (5 bases). The TCR originated in a woman in her forties or fifties in good health and CMV-seronegative. The sequencing input was PBMCs. CDR3 in amino acids: CASSVGQGTYEQYF. DNA of the CDR3: TGTGCCAGCAGCGTAGGGCAGGGAACCTACGAGCAGTACTTC.